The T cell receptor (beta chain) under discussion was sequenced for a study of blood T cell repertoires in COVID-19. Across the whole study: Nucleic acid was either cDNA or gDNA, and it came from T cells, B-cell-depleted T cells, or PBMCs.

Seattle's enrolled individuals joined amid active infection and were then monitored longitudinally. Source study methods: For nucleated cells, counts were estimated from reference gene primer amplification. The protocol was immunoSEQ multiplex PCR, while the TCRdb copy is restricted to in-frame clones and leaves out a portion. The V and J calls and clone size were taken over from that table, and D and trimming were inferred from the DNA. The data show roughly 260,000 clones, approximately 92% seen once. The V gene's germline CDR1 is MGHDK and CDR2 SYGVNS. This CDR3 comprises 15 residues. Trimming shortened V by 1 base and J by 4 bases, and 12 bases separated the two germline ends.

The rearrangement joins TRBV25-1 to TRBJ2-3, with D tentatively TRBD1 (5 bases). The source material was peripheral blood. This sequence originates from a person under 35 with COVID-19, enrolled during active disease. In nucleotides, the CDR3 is TGTGCCAGCAGTGAATTTGGGGCAGGTTCAGATACGCAGTATTTT. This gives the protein CASSEFGAGSDTQYF. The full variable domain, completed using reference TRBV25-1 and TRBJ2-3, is EADIYQTPRYLVIGTGKKITLECSQTMGHDKMYWYQQDPGMELHLIHYSYGVNSTEKGDLSSESTVSRIRTEHFPLTLESARPSHTSQYLCASSEFGAGSDTQYFGPGTRLTVL.